A single T cell receptor (beta chain) is shown here with its context. Its antigen is undetermined. Transcripts of RNA were the source for amplifying TCR beta CDR3 regions. After a first-round RT-PCR with HTBI primers, a second-round multiplex PCR was run. Each CDR3 protein is one row after TCRdb ran MiXCR on the multiplex PCR reads. The sample holds almost 750,000 distinct CDR3 sequences, around 40% seen once. This sample was taken from a study of Graves' ophthalmopathy and Graves' hyperthyroidism. Study results and caveats: Among thyroid clonotypes expanded above 0.001 frequency, most also appeared in blood. The 13-signature model separated ophthalmopathy from stable hyperthyroidism at 85% to 90% sensitivity and roughly 81% specificity.

Patients were left out if they had other autoimmune diseases, uncontrolled infections, pregnancy or lactation. Diagnoses were established from clinical symptoms, serum thyroxine, TRAb, thyroid ultrasound and orbital computed tomography. V was clipped by 5 bases and J by 5 bases, with 18 bases between them. Germline lookup yields CDR1 SNHLY and CDR2 FYNNEI. CDR3 length: 15 residues. This chain joins TRBV2 and TRBJ1-1; D not certain. The sample comprised peripheral blood. The origin of this receptor is an adult man with Graves' ophthalmopathy. Written as DNA, the CDR3 is TGTGCCAGCAGTCCCGAAGACATGGCCCAAACTGAAGCTTTCTTT. Protein product: CASSPEDMAQTEAFF.